The T cell receptor beta chain under discussion was sequenced for a study of blood T cell repertoires in COVID-19. Across the study: Nucleic acid was either cDNA or gDNA, and it came from T cells, B-cell-depleted T cells, or PBMCs.

Using immunoSEQ multiplex PCR, the repertoire was profiled, and TCRdb retains in-frame clones only, with some absent. The repertoire holds under 200,000 clones, with about 89% as singletons. Sequences were obtained from PBMCs or T cells enriched from blood (not recorded which). The TCR originated in a woman under 30 who had recovered from COVID-19.

CDR3 sequence: CASSKDSGYTF. Written as DNA, the CDR3 is TGTGCCAGCAGCAAGGACAGTGGCTACACCTTC. This sequence joins TRBV3-1 (or the pseudogene TRBV3-2) and TRBJ1-2; D perhaps matches TRBD1 (6 bases). Germline V CDR1 and CDR2: LGHDT, YNNKEL (reference sequence). Trimming left V 5 bases short and J 7 bases short, with 8 bases between. The CDR3 runs to 11 residues.